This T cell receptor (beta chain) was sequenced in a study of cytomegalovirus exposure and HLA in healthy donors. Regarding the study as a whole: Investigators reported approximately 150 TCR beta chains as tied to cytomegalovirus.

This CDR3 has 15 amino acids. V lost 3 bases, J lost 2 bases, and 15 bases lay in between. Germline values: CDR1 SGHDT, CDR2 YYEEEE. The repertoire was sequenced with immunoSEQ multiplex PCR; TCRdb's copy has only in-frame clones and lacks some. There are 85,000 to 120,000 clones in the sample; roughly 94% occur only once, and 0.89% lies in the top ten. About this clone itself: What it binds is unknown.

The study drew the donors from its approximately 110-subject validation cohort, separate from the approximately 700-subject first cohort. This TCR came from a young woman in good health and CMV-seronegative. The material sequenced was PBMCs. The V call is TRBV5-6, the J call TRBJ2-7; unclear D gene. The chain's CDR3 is CASSSLGHEAYEQYF. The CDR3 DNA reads TGTGCCAGCAGCTCCCTGGGTCATGAGGCCTACGAGCAGTACTTC. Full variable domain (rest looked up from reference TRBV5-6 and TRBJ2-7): DAGVTQSPTHLIKTRGQQVTLRCSPKSGHDTVSWYQQALGQGPQFIFQYYEEEERQRGNFPDRFSGHQFPNYSSELNVNALLLGDSALYLCASSSLGHEAYEQYFGPGTRLTVT.